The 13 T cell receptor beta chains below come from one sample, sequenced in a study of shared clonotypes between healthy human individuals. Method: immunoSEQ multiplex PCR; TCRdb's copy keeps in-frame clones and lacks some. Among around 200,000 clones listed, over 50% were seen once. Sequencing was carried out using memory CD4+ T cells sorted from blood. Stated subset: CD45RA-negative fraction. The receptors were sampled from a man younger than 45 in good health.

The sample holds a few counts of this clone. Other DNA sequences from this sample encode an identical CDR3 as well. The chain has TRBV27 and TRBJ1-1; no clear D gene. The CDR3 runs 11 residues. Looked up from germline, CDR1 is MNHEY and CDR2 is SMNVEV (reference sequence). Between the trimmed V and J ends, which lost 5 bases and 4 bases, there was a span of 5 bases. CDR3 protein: CASSRGTEAFF. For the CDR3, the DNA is TGTGCCAGCAGTCGGGGCACTGAAGCTTTCTTT.

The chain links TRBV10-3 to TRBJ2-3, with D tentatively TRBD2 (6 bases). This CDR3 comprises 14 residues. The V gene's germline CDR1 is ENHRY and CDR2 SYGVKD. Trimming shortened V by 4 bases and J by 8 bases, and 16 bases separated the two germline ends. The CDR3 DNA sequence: TGTGCCATCAGTGTTGAGGATGGGGGAGGTACGCAGTATTTT. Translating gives CAISVEDGGGTQYF.

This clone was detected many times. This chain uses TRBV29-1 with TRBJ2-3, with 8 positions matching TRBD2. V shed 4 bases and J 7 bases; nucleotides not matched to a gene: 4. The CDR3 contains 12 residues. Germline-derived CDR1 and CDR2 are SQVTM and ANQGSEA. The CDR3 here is CSVGGRSNTQYF. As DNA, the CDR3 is TGCAGCGTTGGCGGGAGGTCTAATACGCAGTATTTT.

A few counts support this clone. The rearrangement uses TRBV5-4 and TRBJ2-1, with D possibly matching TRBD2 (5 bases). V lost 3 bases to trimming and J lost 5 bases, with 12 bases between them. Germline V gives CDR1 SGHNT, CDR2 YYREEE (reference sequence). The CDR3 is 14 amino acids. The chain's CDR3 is CASSSTTTNNEQFF. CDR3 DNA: TGTGCCAGCAGCTCGACTACTACCAACAATGAGCAGTTCTTC.

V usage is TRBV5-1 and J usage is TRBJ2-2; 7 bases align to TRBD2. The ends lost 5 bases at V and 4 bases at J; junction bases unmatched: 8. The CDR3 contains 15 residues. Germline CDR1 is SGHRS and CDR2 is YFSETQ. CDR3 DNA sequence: TGCGCCAGCAGTCGGGGAGGGGCGCCCACCGGGGAGCTGTTTTTT. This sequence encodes CASSRGGAPTGELFF. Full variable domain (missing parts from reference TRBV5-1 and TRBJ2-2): KAGVTQTPRYLIKTRGQQVTLSCSPISGHRSVSWYQQTPGQGLQFLFEYFSETQRNKGNFPGRFSGRQFSNSRSEMNVSTLELGDSALYLCASSRGGAPTGELFFGEGSRLTVL.

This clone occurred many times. CDR3: CASSPRGVGKLFF. The CDR3, as DNA: TGTGCCAGCAGCCCCAGGGGGGTGGGAAAACTGTTTTTT. V usage is TRBV11-2 and J usage is TRBJ1-4; 7 bases align to TRBD1. Germline V gene data show CDR1 as SGHAT and CDR2 as FQNNGV. CDR3 length equals 13 residues. Trimming at V came to 5 bases and at J to 10 bases, leaving 7 bases not matched to a gene.

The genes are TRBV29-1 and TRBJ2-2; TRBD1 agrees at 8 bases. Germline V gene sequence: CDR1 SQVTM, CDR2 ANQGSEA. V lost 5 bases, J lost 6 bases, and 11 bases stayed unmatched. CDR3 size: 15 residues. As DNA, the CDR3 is TGCAGCGTTATGGGGTTCAGGGGGCTTCCCGGGGAGCTGTTTTTT. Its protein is CSVMGFRGLPGELFF.

CDR3 coding DNA: TGCGCCAGCAGCCCCGGGACTGCAGGCCTTAATGAAAAACTGTTTTTT. This codes for CASSPGTAGLNEKLFF. The V gene is TRBV5-1, the J gene TRBJ1-4; TRBD1 might be the D (5 bases). The CDR3 loop spans 16 amino acids. The V end was cut by 4 bases, the J end by 4 bases, with 17 bases between. Per the germline V gene, CDR1 is SGHRS and CDR2 is YFSETQ.

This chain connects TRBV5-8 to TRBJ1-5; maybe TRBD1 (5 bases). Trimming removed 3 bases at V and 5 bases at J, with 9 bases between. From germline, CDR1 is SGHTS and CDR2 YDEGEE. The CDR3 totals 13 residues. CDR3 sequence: CASSWQGYQPQHF. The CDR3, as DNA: TGTGCCAGCAGCTGGCAGGGTTATCAGCCCCAGCATTTT.

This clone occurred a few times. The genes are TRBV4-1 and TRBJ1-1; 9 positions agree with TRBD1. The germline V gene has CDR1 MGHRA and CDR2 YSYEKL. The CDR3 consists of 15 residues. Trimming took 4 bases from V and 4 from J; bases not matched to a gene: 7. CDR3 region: CASSRLQGQGTEAFF. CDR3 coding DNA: TGCGCCAGCAGCCGTTTACAGGGACAGGGCACTGAAGCTTTCTTT.

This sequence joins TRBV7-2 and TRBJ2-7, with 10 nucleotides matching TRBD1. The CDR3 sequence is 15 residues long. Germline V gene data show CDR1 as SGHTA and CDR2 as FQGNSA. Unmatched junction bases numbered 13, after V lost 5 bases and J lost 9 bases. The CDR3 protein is CASSPRQGAILWQYF. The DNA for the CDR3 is TGTGCCAGCAGCCCGCGACAGGGGGCGATTTTGTGGCAGTACTTC.

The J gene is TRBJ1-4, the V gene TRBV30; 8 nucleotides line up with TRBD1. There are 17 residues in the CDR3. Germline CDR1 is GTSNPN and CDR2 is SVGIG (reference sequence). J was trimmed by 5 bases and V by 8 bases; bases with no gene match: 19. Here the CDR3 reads CAGSFEGTGRKNEKLFF. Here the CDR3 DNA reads TGTGCCGGATCATTTGAGGGGACAGGAAGAAAGAATGAAAAACTGTTTTTT.

Written as DNA, the CDR3 is TGTGCCAGCAGCCCTAACTCGACTAGATTTAACACCGGGGAGCTGTTTTTT. This codes for CASSPNSTRFNTGELFF. The chain joins TRBV7-3 to TRBJ2-2, with D possibly matching TRBD2 (6 bases). Germline V gene data show CDR1 as SGHTA and CDR2 as FQGTGA. This CDR3 is 17 amino acids long. V gave up 5 bases and J gave up 2 bases, with 18 bases separating them. The entire variable domain, with the rest obtained from reference TRBV7-3 and TRBJ2-2, is as follows: GAGVSQTPSNKVTEKGKYVELRCDPISGHTALYWYRQSLGQGPEFLIYFQGTGAADDSGLPNDRFFAVRPEGSVSTLKIQRTERGDSAVYLCASSPNSTRFNTGELFFGEGSRLTVL.